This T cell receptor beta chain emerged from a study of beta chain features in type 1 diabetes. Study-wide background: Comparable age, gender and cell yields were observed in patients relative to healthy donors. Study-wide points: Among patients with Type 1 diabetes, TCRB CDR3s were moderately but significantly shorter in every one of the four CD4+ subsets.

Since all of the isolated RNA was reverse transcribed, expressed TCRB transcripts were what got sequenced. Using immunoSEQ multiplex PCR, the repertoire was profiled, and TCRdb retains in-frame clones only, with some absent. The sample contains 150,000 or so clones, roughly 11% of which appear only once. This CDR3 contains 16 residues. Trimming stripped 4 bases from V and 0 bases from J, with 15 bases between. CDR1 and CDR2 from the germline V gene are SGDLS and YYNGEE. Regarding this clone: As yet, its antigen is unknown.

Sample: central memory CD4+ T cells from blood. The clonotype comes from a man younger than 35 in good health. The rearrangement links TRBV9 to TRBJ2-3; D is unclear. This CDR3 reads CASSPQSQASTDTQYF. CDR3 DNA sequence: TGTGCCAGCAGCCCGCAGTCCCAAGCTAGCACAGATACGCAGTATTTT.